Below, 19 T cell receptor beta chains from the same sample are listed, as sequenced in a study of post-analysis software for immune sequencing data (dated by TCRdb to between 2014 and 2016). These receptors lack a known antigen. Libraries came from PCR. Sequencing was carried out with an Illumina HiSeq 2500. To reduce PCR and sequencing biases, unique molecular identifiers were built into the TCR beta cDNA libraries. The public reads were reprocessed in TCRdb via fastp at Q25 and MiXCR, keeping in-frame beta chains. Each entry merges the rows of one CDR3 protein and shows their most common DNA and genes. Present in this sample are more than 450,000 distinct CDR3 sequences, around 36% of which were seen just once. The top ten hold 6% of the sample. Broader findings and caveats from the paper: Patients showed significantly higher frequencies than controls for about 5 TRBV segments, among them TRBV5-6, TRBV5-1 and TRBV20-1.

Sequencing was done on a sample of blood. The receptors shown here come from a girl aged 2-17 years with multiple sclerosis.

The chain combines TRBV7-2 with TRBJ2-3, with 13 positions matching TRBD2. V gave up 8 bases and J gave up 4 bases; unmatched junction bases: 12. The V gene's germline CDR1 is SGHTA and CDR2 FQGNSA. The CDR3 has 17 amino acids. CDR3 protein: CASFPGVLAGGPDTQYF. CDR3 DNA sequence: TGTGCCAGCTTCCCGGGGGTACTAGCGGGGGGGCCAGATACGCAGTATTTT.

The rearrangement links TRBV10-3 to TRBJ2-4; D unclear. From germline, CDR1 is ENHRY and CDR2 SYGVKD. The CDR3 runs to 13 residues. V gave up 2 bases and J gave up 0 bases, with 2 bases separating them. The CDR3 is CAISEEAKNIQYF. The CDR3 bases are TGTGCCATCAGTGAGGAAGCCAAAAACATTCAGTACTTC.

A note on this clonotype: An end of the junction does not agree with germline; a read error may underlie this. The chain joins TRBV18 to TRBJ1-1; D perhaps matches TRBD1 (5 bases). The CDR3 contains 16 residues. Germline-derived CDR1 and CDR2 are KGHSH and LQKENI. The CDR3 bases are TGTGCCAGCTCTCGGACTCAAGCATGGGGGAACACTGAGGCTTTCTTT. It encodes CASSRTQAWGNTEAFF.

About this clonotype: This may be a read error, as it is one base from a much larger clone. The chain recombines TRBV7-6 with TRBJ2-1, with TRBD1 identical over 8 bases. Germline assignment: CDR1 SGHVS and CDR2 FNYEAQ. CDR3 length: 13 residues. The DNA for the CDR3 is TGTGCCGGCAGCTTGGACAGGGTCAATGAGCAGTTCTTC. Amino acids: CAGSLDRVNEQFF.

This clonotype turned up a few times. The chain employs TRBV29-1 and TRBJ1-5, with D tentatively TRBD1 (5 bases). Trimming took 8 bases from V and 3 from J, leaving 20 bases between them. Germline V lookup: CDR1 SQVTM, CDR2 ANQGSEA. The CDR3 spans 15 residues. The CDR3 nucleotides read TGCAGCATCTTGCTTTTGGGGGACTACAATCAGCCCCAGCATTTT. This sequence encodes CSILLLGDYNQPQHF.

This clonotype was picked up a small number of times. The J gene is TRBJ1-6, the V gene TRBV15; no clear D. CDR1 is LNHNV and CDR2 is YYDKDF in the germline V gene (reference sequence). V was cut by 1 base and J by 7 bases, with 11 bases left in between. The CDR3 sequence is 15 residues long. The CDR3 spells CATSRASLRNSPLHF. As DNA, the CDR3 is TGTGCCACCAGCAGAGCGTCGCTTAGGAATTCACCCCTCCACTTT.

The rearrangement uses TRBV7-9 and TRBJ2-1, with TRBD2 matching over 14 bases. Gene TRBJ2-7 matches the end of the DNA better, so the J call may be wrong. The CDR3 is 18 amino acids. Germline V CDR1 and CDR2: SEHNR, FQNEAQ (reference sequence). For the CDR3, the DNA is TGTGCCAGCAGCTCGGGACTAGCGGGGGACCAACTTTACAATGAGCAGTACTTC. Translating it yields CASSSGLAGDQLYNEQYF.

This clonotype was seen a few times. This chain connects TRBV4-1 to TRBJ2-1; D gene ambiguous. V lost 5 bases and J lost 8, with 16 bases in between. This CDR3 is 14 amino acids long. Germline CDR1 is MGHRA and CDR2 is YSYEKL. This CDR3 reads CASSRSGPLDEQFF. As DNA, the CDR3 is TGCGCCAGCAGCAGATCCGGGCCGTTGGATGAGCAGTTCTTC.

This clonotype was counted a few times. The gene calls are TRBV13 and TRBJ1-2, with a weak D call TRBD1 (6 bases). From germline, CDR1 is PRHDT and CDR2 FYEKMQ (reference sequence). The CDR3 is 14 amino acids. Trimming pared 2 bases from V and 6 bases from J, leaving 13 bases between. CDR3 DNA sequence: TGTGCCAGCAGCTTAACAGGGAGGAAAGATGGCTACACCTTC. Translation: CASSLTGRKDGYTF. Using reference TRBV13 and TRBJ1-2 for the parts outside the CDR3, the full variable domain is AAGVIQSPRHLIKEKRETATLKCYPIPRHDTVYWYQQGPGQDPQFLISFYEKMQSDKGSIPDRFSAQQFSDYHSELNMSSLELGDSALYFCASSLTGRKDGYTFGSGTRLTVV.

This clonotype was found a few times. The genes are TRBV20-1 and TRBJ2-1, with 9 bases lining up with TRBD2. V shed 4 bases, J shed 1 base, and the junction held 5 bases outside the gene matches. CDR1 is DFQATT and CDR2 is SNEGSKA in the germline V gene (reference sequence). The CDR3 spans 15 residues. The CDR3 region is CSAISSGASYNEQFF. CDR3 in DNA: TGCAGTGCTATATCTAGCGGGGCTTCCTACAATGAGCAGTTCTTC.

The chain carries TRBV7-9 and TRBJ2-3, with 7 bases lining up with TRBD1. V gave up 5 bases and J gave up 0 bases; unmatched junction bases: 5. Germline CDR1 SEHNR, CDR2 FQNEAQ (reference sequence). The CDR3 is 15 amino acids. The CDR3 DNA follows: TGTGCCAGCAGCGGGACAGTGTCTAGCACAGATACGCAGTATTTT. Translating gives CASSGTVSSTDTQYF.

The rearrangement links TRBV9 to TRBJ1-2, with D maybe TRBD1 (5 bases). The ends were cut back, 4 bases at V and 4 bases at J, with 11 bases in the middle. The CDR3 is made up of 13 amino acids. The germline V gene has CDR1 SGDLS and CDR2 YYNGEE. CDR3 nucleotides: TGTGCCAGCAGCACCGGGACCGGCTATGGCTACACCTTC. This sequence encodes CASSTGTGYGYTF.

This clonotype was found once. This rearrangement joins TRBV5-5 to TRBJ1-4, with D maybe TRBD1 (6 bases). The CDR3 runs to 16 residues. Trimming took 4 bases from V and 0 from J, leaving 13 bases between them. Germline V gene data show CDR1 as SGHKS and CDR2 as YYEKEE (reference sequence). The DNA of the CDR3 is TGTGCCAGCAGCGTGCGACAGGCAGCAACTAATGAAAAACTGTTTTTT. Translation gives CASSVRQAATNEKLFF. Full variable domain (rest looked up from reference TRBV5-5 and TRBJ1-4): DAGVTQSPTHLIKTRGQQVTLRCSPISGHKSVSWYQQVLGQGPQFIFQYYEKEERGRGNFPDRFSARQFPNYSSELNVNALLLGDSALYLCASSVRQAATNEKLFFGSGTQLSVL.

The gene calls are TRBV27 and TRBJ1-5; 8 bases match TRBD1. Trimming cost V 6 bases and J 1 base; bases outside gene matches: 8. The germline V gene has CDR1 MNHEY and CDR2 SMNVEV (reference sequence). The CDR3 length is 16 residues. DNA of the CDR3: TGTGCCAGCAGCCCCTCAGACAGGGGCAGCAATCAGCCCCAGCATTTT. Its protein product is CASSPSDRGSNQPQHF.

About this clonotype: This sequence may be a read error, since a much larger clone differs from it by one base. The chain couples TRBV29-1 to TRBJ2-1, with D perhaps matching TRBD1 or TRBD2 (5 bases each). Germline V gene lookup returns CDR1 SQVTM and CDR2 ANQGSEA. CDR3 length equals 12 residues. Trimming cost V 7 bases and J 9 bases, with 16 bases left between them. The CDR3: CSEEGPWGEQFF. DNA of the CDR3: TGCAGCGAAGAGGGACCTTGGGGTGAGCAGTTCTTC.

The chain combines TRBV3-1 with TRBJ2-7; 8 bases agree with TRBD1. The germline gives CDR1 LGHDT, CDR2 YNNKEL (reference sequence). The CDR3 extends over 14 amino acids. The V segment lost 1 base and the J segment 8 bases; nucleotides outside the gene matches: 7. The DNA for the CDR3 is TGTGCCAGCAGCCAAGGGACAGGGAAGTTCAAGCAGTACTTC. Amino acids: CASSQGTGKFKQYF.

This clonotype was recorded a few times. The chain couples TRBV5-5 to TRBJ2-2; TRBD2 might be the D (6 bases). Trimming removed 2 bases at V and 3 bases at J, with 11 bases between. Germline lookup yields CDR1 SGHKS and CDR2 YYEKEE (reference sequence). CDR3 size: 15 residues. CDR3 DNA: TGTGCCAGCAGCTTCGCGGGACGGGACACCGGGGAGCTGTTTTTT. Translated: CASSFAGRDTGELFF.

The J gene is TRBJ2-3, the V gene TRBV29-1; 8 bases fit TRBD2. Germline assignment: CDR1 SQVTM and CDR2 ANQGSEA. The CDR3 contains 12 residues. J gave up 6 bases and V 2 bases, and 1 base lay outside the gene matches. The CDR3, as DNA: TGCAGCGTTGAAAGCGGGGGCGATACGCAGTATTTT. Translation gives CSVESGGDTQYF.

Concerning this clonotype: This may arise from a read error, as a much more abundant clone is one base away. The chain employs TRBV6-1 and TRBJ2-7; D might be TRBD1 or TRBD2, each matching 5 bases. The germline gives CDR1 MNHNS, CDR2 SASEGT. The CDR3 is 12 amino acids. As DNA, the CDR3 is TGTGCTCCGGGGACGGCGAACTACGAGCAGTACTTC. Protein: CAPGTANYEQYF.